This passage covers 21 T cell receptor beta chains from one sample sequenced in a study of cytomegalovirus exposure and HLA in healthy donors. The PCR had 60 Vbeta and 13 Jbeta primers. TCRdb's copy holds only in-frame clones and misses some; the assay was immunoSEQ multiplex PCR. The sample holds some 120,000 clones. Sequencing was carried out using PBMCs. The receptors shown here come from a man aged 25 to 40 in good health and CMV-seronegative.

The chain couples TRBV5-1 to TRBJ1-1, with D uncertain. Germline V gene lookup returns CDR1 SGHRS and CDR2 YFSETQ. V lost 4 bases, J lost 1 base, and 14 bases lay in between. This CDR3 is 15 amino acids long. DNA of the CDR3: TGCGCCAGCAGCCCCCACGGTAGTGGGAACACTGAAGCTTTCTTT. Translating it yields CASSPHGSGNTEAFF.

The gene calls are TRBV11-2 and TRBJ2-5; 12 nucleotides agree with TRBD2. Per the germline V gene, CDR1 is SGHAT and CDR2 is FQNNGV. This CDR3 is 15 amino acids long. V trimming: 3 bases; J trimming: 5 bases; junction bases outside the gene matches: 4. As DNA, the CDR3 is TGTGCCAGCAGCTTCTTCCTAGCGGGGGGGGAGACCCAGTACTTC. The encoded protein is CASSFFLAGGETQYF. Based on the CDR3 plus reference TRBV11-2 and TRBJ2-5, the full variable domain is EAGVAQSPRYKIIEKRQSVAFWCNPISGHATLYWYQQILGQGPKLLIQFQNNGVVDDSQLPKDRFSAERLKGVDSTLKIQPAKLEDSAVYLCASSFFLAGGETQYFGPGTRLLVL.

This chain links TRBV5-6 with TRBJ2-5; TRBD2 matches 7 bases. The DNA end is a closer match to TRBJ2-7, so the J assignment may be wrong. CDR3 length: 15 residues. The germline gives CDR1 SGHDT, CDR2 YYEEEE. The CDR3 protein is CASSFDGGGAYEQYF. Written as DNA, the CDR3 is TGTGCCAGCAGCTTCGACGGCGGGGGAGCCTACGAGCAGTACTTC.

CDR3 in amino acids: CASGFSPGTGGASTGELFF. In DNA, the CDR3 is TGTGCTAGTGGTTTCTCTCCCGGGACAGGGGGCGCAAGCACCGGGGAGCTGTTTTTT. J is TRBJ2-2 and V is TRBV12-5, with 12 bases that match TRBD1. The CDR3 contains 19 residues. V lost 3 bases to trimming and J lost 4 bases; unmatched junction nucleotides: 12. The germline V gene has CDR1 LGHNT and CDR2 FRNRAP.

The CDR3 DNA is TGCAGCGTTGAAAAGGGGTGGTCAGGAAACACCATATATTTT. Encoded protein: CSVEKGWSGNTIYF. This chain connects TRBV29-1 to TRBJ1-3; tentatively, D is TRBD1 (5 bases). The CDR3 has 14 amino acids. Germline CDR1 and CDR2: SQVTM and ANQGSEA. Trimming took 2 bases from V and 4 from J, leaving 12 bases between them. The full variable domain, completed using reference TRBV29-1 and TRBJ1-3, is SAVISQKPSRDICQRGTSLTIQCQVDSQVTMMFWYRQQPGQSLTLIATANQGSEATYESGFVIDKFPISRPNLTFSTLTVSNMSPEDSSIYLCSVEKGWSGNTIYFGEGSWLTVV.

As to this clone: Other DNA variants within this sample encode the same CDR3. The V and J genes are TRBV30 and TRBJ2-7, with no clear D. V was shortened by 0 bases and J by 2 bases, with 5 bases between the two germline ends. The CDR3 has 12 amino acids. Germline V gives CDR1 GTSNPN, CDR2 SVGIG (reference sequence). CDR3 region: CAWSVQTYEQYF. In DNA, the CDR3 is TGTGCCTGGAGTGTACAGACCTACGAGCAGTACTTC.

CDR3 bases: TGTGCCAGCAGCGTGTACTGGGACAGTCCTTACGAGCAGTACTTC. Translating it yields CASSVYWDSPYEQYF. The chain is built from TRBV5-4 and TRBJ2-7, with 7 bases aligning to TRBD1. With V trimmed by 4 bases and J by 4 bases, 11 bases remained unmatched. Germline V lookup: CDR1 SGHNT, CDR2 YYREEE (reference sequence). CDR3 length: 15 amino acids.

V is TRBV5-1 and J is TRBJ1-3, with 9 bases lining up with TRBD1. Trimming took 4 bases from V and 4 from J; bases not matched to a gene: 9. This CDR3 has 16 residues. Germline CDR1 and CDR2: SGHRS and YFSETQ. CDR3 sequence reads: CASSPPQGASGNTIYF. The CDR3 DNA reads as TGCGCCAGCAGCCCACCACAGGGGGCCTCCGGAAACACCATATATTTT.

In nucleotides, the CDR3 is TGTGCCAGTAGTGGGGGGAGACCGCGAGCGAACACTGAAGCTTTCTTT. Protein product: CASSGGRPRANTEAFF. This chain links TRBV19 with TRBJ1-1, with D possibly TRBD1 on 5 matching bases. With 5 bases removed from V and 1 base from J, the gap between germline ends came to 17 bases. Per germline, CDR1 LNHDA and CDR2 SQIVND (reference sequence). The CDR3 length is 16 residues.

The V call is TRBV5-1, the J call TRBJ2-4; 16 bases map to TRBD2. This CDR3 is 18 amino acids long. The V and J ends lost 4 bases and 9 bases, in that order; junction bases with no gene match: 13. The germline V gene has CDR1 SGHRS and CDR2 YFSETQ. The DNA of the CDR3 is TGCGCCAGCAGCCGGTCGGGGACTAGCGGGGGGGTGCCTGGCATTCAGTACTTC. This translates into CASSRSGTSGGVPGIQYF.

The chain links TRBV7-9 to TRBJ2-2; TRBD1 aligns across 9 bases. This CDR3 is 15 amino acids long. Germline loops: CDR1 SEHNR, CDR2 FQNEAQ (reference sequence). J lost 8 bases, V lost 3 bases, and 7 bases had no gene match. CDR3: CASSFYRGQAGELFF. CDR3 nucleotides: TGTGCCAGCAGCTTCTACAGGGGGCAGGCGGGGGAGCTGTTTTTT. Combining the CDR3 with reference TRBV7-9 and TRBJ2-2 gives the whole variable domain DTGVSQNPRHKITKRGQNVTFRCDPISEHNRLYWYRQTLGQGPEFLTYFQNEAQLEKSRLLSDRFSAERPKGSFSTLEIQRTEQGDSAMYLCASSFYRGQAGELFFGEGSRLTVL.

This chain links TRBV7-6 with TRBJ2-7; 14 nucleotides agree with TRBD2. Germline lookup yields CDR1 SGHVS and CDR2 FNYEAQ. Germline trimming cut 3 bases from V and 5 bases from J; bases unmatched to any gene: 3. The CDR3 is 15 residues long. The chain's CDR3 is CASSLTSGGADEQYF. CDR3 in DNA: TGTGCCAGCAGCTTGACTAGCGGGGGGGCCGACGAGCAGTACTTC.

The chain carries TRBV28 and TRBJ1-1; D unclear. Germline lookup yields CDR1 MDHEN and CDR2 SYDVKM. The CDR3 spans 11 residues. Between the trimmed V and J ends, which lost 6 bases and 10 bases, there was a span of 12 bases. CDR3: CASSSGGIAFF. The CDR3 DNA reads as TGTGCCAGCAGCTCCGGAGGTATAGCTTTCTTT.

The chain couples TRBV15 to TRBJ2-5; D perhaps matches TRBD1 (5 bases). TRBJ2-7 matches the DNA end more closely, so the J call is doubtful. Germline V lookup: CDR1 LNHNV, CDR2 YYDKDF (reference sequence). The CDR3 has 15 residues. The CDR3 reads CATSRRGTSSYEQYF. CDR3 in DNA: TGTGCCACCAGCAGAAGGGGCACGAGCTCCTACGAGCAGTACTTC.

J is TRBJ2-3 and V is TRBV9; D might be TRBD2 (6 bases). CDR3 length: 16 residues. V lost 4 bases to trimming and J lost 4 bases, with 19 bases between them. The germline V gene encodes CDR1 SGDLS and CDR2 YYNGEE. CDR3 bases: TGTGCCAGCAGCCCGCCCGGGACTCTCCCTGCAGATACGCAGTATTTT. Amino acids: CASSPPGTLPADTQYF.

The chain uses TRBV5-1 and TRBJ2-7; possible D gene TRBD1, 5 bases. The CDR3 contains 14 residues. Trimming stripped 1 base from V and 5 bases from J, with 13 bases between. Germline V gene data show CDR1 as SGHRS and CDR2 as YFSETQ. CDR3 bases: TGCGCCAGCAGCTTGTCCCAGGGCTACAACGAGCAGTACTTC. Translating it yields CASSLSQGYNEQYF.

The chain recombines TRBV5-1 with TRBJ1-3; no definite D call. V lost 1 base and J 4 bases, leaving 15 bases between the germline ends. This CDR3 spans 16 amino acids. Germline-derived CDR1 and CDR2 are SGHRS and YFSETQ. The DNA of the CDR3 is TGCGCCAGCAGCTTGTCCTCGGGGAGGCAGGGAAACACCATATATTTT. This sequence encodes CASSLSSGRQGNTIYF.

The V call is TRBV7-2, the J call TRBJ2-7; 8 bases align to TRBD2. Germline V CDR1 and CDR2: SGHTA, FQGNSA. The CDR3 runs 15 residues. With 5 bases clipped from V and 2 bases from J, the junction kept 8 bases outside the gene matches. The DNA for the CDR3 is TGTGCCAGCAGCACGGGGGGGGCGGGGACCTACGAGCAGTACTTC. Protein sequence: CASSTGGAGTYEQYF.

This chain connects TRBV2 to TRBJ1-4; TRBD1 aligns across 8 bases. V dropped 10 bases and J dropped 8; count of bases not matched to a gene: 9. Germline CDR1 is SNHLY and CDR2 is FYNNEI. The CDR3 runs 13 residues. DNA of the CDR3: TGTGCCACCTCGGACAGGGTACGCGAAAAACTGTTTTTT. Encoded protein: CATSDRVREKLFF.

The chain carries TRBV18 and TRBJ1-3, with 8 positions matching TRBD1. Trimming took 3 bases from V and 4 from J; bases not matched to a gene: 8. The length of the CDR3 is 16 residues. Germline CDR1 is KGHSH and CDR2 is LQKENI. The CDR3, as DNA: TGTGCCAGCTCACCCGGTATGGACAGGGCCGGAAACACCATATATTTT. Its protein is CASSPGMDRAGNTIYF.

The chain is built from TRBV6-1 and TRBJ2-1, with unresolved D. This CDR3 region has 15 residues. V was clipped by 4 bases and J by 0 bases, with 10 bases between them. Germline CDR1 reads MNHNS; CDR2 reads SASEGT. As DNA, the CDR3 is TGTGCCAGCAGTGGACGGTGGAGCTCCTACAATGAGCAGTTCTTC. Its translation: CASSGRWSSYNEQFF.